Listed below are T cell receptor beta chains from one sample, sequenced in a study of T cell clones after liver transplantation. The table came from immunoSEQ multiplex PCR; TCRdb's copy has only in-frame clones and leaves some out. This sample has approximately 68,000 clones; 80% occur once, and the top ten carry 0.55% to 0.75%. Sequenced here: CD4+ T cells from blood, sampled before liver transplant. All receptors come from a human donor who received a liver transplant. Both conserved end residues are part of each CDR3. A D gene is named only where the DNA matches it firmly. The size entry is marked missing in some rows and otherwise reads once, few, many or a size class.

V	D	J	size	DNA	CDR3
TRBV10-2	TRBD2	TRBJ2-7	.	TGCGCCAGCAGTGACCCCACTAGCGGGAACTACTACGAGCAGTACTTC	CASSDPTSGNYYEQYF
TRBV5-1	.	TRBJ2-3	.	TGCGCCAGCAGCCCCGGACGAGCCACAGATACGCAGTATTTT	CASSPGRATDTQYF
TRBV4-2	.	TRBJ2-1	.	TGTGCCAGCAGCCAAGACGTGGTGGGCCTTATAAGCAATGAGCAGTTCTTC	CASSQDVVGLISNEQFF
TRBV7-2	.	TRBJ2-1	.	TGTGCCAGCAGCTCCCAGGTTGGCTCCTACAATAAGCAGTTCTTC	CASSSQVGSYNKQFF
TRBV11-2	TRBD2	TRBJ2-1	few	TGTGCCAGCAGCTTTCAGGGACTACCAAACAATGAGCAGTTCTTC	CASSFQGLPNNEQFF
TRBV2	.	TRBJ1-1	.	TGTGCCAGCAGTGACTCGGCGAACACTGAAGCTTTCTTT	CASSDSANTEAFF
TRBV6-6	.	TRBJ1-1	.	TGTGCCAGCAGTTACTCGAAGGTCCTGGTCGCTGAAGCTTTCTTT	CASSYSKVLVAEAFF
TRBV5-1	.	TRBJ2-1	.	TGCGCCAGCAGCTTGGCATCCGGGATAATACCCAAATACAATGAGCAGTTCTTC	CASSLASGIIPKYNEQFF
TRBV28	TRBD1	TRBJ2-7	.	TGTGCCAGCAGACCGACAGGGGGCGCCTACGAGCAGTACTTC	CASRPTGGAYEQYF
TRBV28	.	TRBJ2-5	.	TGTGCCAGCAGTTTAGGGACAACAGGAAGCGAGACCCAGTACTTC	CASSLGTTGSETQYF
TRBV6-1	.	TRBJ1-2	.	TGTGCCAGCAGTGACCAGGCGAACTATGGCTACACCTTC	CASSDQANYGYTF
TRBV6-5	.	TRBJ2-7	.	TGTGCCAGCTGCATTCGTCGGGACGAGCAGTACTTC	CASCIRRDEQYF
TRBV15	.	TRBJ1-3	.	TGTGCCACCAGCAGAGGCCCAGCCGACAGACCTGGAAACACCATATATTTT	CATSRGPADRPGNTIYF
TRBV6-6	.	TRBJ2-6	.	TGTGCCAGCAGAGATCCTGGGGCCAACGTCCTGACTTTC	CASRDPGANVLTF
TRBV5-8	.	TRBJ2-5	.	TGTGCCAGCAGCTTGAAGGGCACGGAGACCCAGTACTTC	CASSLKGTETQYF
TRBV4-3	.	TRBJ1-1	.	TGCGCCAGCAGCCAAGATCCGGGGGTGAACACTGAAGCTTTCTTT	CASSQDPGVNTEAFF
TRBV7-2	.	TRBJ1-5	.	TGTGCCAGCAGCTTAGGGGGCAGGGCGGTTCAGCCCCAGCATTTT	CASSLGGRAVQPQHF
TRBV28	.	TRBJ1-1	few	TGTGCCAGCAGCCGACAGGAAACTGAAGCTTTCTTT	CASSRQETEAFF
TRBV28	.	TRBJ1-1	.	TGTGCCAGCAGTTTATACGACGGAGTTTTCTTT	CASSLYDGVFF
TRBV5-1	TRBD1	TRBJ2-4	.	TGCGCCAGCAGCGATCCGGGACAGGGGGTTTTACTAGCCAAAAACATTCAGTACTTC	CASSDPGQGVLLAKNIQYF
TRBV18	TRBD1	TRBJ1-5	.	TGTGCCAGCTCGCCGGGACAGGGGGATCAGCCCCAGCATTTT	CASSPGQGDQPQHF
TRBV2	.	TRBJ1-4	.	TGTGCCAGCAGGGGATTGGGCGAAAAACTGTTTTTT	CASRGLGEKLFF
TRBV6-5	TRBD1	TRBJ2-7	.	TGTGCCAGCAATCCGACAGGGATCAACGAGCAGTACTTC	CASNPTGINEQYF
TRBV28	.	TRBJ1-5	.	TGTGCCAGCAGTTTTTATTCGATGGGCAGAAAACAGCCCCAGCATTTT	CASSFYSMGRKQPQHF
TRBV28	TRBD2	TRBJ2-1	.	TGTGCCAGCAGGGTAGCGGGAGGCAATTACAATGAGCAGTTCTTC	CASRVAGGNYNEQFF
TRBV28	.	TRBJ1-2	.	TGTGCCAGCAGTTTACAGATGTTCGACTACACCTTC	CASSLQMFDYTF
TRBV2	TRBD1	TRBJ2-1	.	TGTGCCAGCATTTTCACAGGGGGCGGCTATGAGCAGTTCTTC	CASIFTGGGYEQFF
TRBV7-2	.	TRBJ1-1	.	TGTGCCAGCAGCCTCGAGTTGGGCAACACTGAAGCTTTCTTT	CASSLELGNTEAFF
TRBV5-8	.	TRBJ2-7	.	TGTGCCAGCAGCTTGACGGGGTTTGGCCACGAGCAGTACTTC	CASSLTGFGHEQYF
TRBV2	.	TRBJ2-5	once	TGTGCCAGCAGTGGGACTAGGGGGGGAGAGACCCAGTACTTC	CASSGTRGGETQYF
TRBV2	.	TRBJ2-7	few	TGTGCCAGCAGTGAAAGATTCTACGAGCAGTACTTC	CASSERFYEQYF
TRBV27	TRBD2	TRBJ2-3	.	TGTGCCAGCAGTCCCCGCGGGAGGGGAAGCACAGATACGCAGTATTTT	CASSPRGRGSTDTQYF
TRBV5-4	.	TRBJ2-1	.	TGTGCCAGCAGCCCCCAAAGAGATGGGTCCTACAATGAGCAGTTCTTC	CASSPQRDGSYNEQFF
TRBV5-1	.	TRBJ2-2	few	TGCGCCAGCAGCTTGTTCGCGGGATTAGGGACCGGGGAGCTGTTTTTT	CASSLFAGLGTGELFF
TRBV5-4	TRBD1	TRBJ1-3	.	TGTGCCAGCAGCTTGGGTTCAGGGGGAGGAAACACCATATATTTT	CASSLGSGGGNTIYF
TRBV30	.	TRBJ2-7	.	TGTGCCTGGGAGGGGGGGTTTGGCTACGAGCAGTACTTC	CAWEGGFGYEQYF
TRBV27	TRBD2	TRBJ2-7	.	TGTGCCAGCAGCCGGGGACTAGCGGGAGGGCCCTACGAGCAGTACTTC	CASSRGLAGGPYEQYF
TRBV6-5	TRBD1	TRBJ1-5	.	TGTGCCAGCAGTACCGACAGGGGTAGCAATCAGCCCCAGCATTTT	CASSTDRGSNQPQHF
TRBV7-2	.	TRBJ1-1	.	TGTGCCAGCAGCCCGCCCGGTGGCATTAACACTGAAGCTTTCTTT	CASSPPGGINTEAFF
TRBV28	.	TRBJ2-1	.	TGTGCCACTCAACCCCGGGGTTCCTCCTACAATGAGCAGTTCTTC	CATQPRGSSYNEQFF
TRBV29-1	.	TRBJ1-1	.	TGCAGCGTTGATAGGGGTAGGTCTGAAGCTTTCTTT	CSVDRGRSEAFF
TRBV9	.	TRBJ2-2	once	TGTGCCAGCAGTGAAGGAGCAAACACCGGGGAGCTGTTTTTT	CASSEGANTGELFF
TRBV11-2	.	TRBJ2-7	.	TGTGCCAGCAGCTTAGATCGCCACAGGGACCACGAGCAGTACTTC	CASSLDRHRDHEQYF
TRBV9	TRBD1	TRBJ1-1	.	TGTGCCAGCAGCGTAGACGGGACAGGCGGTGTTGAAGCTTTCTTT	CASSVDGTGGVEAFF